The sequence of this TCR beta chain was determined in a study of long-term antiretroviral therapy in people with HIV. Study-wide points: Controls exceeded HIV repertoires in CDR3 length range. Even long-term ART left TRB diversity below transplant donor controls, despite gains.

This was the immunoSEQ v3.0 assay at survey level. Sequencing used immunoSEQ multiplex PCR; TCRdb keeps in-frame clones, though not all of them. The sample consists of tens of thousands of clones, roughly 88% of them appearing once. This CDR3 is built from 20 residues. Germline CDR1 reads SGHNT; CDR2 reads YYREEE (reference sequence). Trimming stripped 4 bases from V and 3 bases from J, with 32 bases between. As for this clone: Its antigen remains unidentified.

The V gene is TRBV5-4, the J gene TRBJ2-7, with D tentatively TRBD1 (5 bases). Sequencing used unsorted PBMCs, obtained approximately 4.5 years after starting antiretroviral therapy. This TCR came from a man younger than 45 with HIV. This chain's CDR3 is CASSPGRCLRVRIRRYEQYF. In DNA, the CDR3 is TGTGCCAGCAGCCCCGGGCGGTGTCTCAGGGTCCGAATTCGTCGCTACGAGCAGTACTTC.